This T cell receptor beta chain was profiled in a study of blood T cells in healthy people across ages. Study-wide results and limits: The study regarded diversity estimates from one million T cells as underestimates.

Using a J-beta primer mix together with a sample-barcoded 5' primer, a second PCR was run for roughly 6 to 12 cycles. The template-switch adaptor was a 5' adaptor with 12 random nucleotides. It tagged each cDNA molecule. Each sample yielded at least 2.5 million CDR3-containing paired-end reads. Each CDR3 protein is one row after TCRdb ran MiXCR on the 5' RACE reads. Of approximately 1.5 million distinct CDR3 sequences listed, 30% to 40% are singletons. Trimming removed 2 bases at V and 2 bases at J, with 12 bases between. There are 15 residues in the CDR3. The germline V gene encodes CDR1 SNHLY and CDR2 FYNNEI. Details on this clonotype: Antigen unknown.

The clonotype comes from a woman in her 30s in good health. This chain connects TRBV2 to TRBJ2-5, with D possibly being TRBD1 or TRBD2 (5 bases each). The specimen was blood. The CDR3 is CASSEYGAKQETQYF. In DNA, the CDR3 is TGTGCCAGCAGTGAATACGGGGCAAAACAAGAGACCCAGTACTTC.